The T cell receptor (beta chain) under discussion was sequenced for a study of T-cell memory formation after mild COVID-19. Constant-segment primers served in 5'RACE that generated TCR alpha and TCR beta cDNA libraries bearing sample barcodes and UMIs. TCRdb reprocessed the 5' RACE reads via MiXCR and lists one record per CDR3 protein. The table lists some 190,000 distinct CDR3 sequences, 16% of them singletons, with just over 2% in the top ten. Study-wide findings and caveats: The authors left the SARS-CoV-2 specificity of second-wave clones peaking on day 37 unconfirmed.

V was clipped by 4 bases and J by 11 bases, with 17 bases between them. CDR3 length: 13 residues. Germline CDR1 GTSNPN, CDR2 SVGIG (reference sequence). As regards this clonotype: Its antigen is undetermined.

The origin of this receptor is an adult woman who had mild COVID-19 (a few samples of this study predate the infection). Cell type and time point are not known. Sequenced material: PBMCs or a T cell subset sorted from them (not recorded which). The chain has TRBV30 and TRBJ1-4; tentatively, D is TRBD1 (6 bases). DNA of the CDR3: TGTGCCTGGAAAGCGCGGGGGGGCAGGAAACTGTTTTTT. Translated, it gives CAWKARGGRKLFF.